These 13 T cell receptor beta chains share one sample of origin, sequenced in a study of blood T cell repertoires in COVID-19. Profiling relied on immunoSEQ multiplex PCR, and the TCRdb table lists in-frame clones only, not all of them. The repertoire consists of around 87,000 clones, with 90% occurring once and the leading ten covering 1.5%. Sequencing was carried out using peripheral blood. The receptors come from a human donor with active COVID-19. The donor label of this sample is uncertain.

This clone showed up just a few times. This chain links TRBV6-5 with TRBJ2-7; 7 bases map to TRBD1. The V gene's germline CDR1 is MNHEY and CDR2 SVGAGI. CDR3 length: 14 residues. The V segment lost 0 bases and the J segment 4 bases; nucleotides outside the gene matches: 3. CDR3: CASSYSNRGYEQYF. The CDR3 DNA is TGTGCCAGCAGTTACTCTAACAGGGGTTACGAGCAGTACTTC.

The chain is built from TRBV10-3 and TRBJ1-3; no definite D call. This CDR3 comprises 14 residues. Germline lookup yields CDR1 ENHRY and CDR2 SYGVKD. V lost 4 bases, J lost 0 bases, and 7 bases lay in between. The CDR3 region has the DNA TGTGCCATCAGTGCGATGAGCTCTGGAAACACCATATATTTT. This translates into CAISAMSSGNTIYF.

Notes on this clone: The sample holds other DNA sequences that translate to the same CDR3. CDR3 protein: CASSPTSGQETQYF. The CDR3 DNA sequence: TGTGCCAGCAGCCCAACTAGCGGGCAAGAGACCCAGTACTTC. V usage is TRBV7-9 and J usage is TRBJ2-5, with 9 positions matching TRBD2. Looked up from germline, CDR1 is SEHNR and CDR2 is FQNEAQ (reference sequence). The junction had 3 bases not matched to a gene; V was cut back by 5 bases and J by 2 bases. The CDR3 is 14 residues long.

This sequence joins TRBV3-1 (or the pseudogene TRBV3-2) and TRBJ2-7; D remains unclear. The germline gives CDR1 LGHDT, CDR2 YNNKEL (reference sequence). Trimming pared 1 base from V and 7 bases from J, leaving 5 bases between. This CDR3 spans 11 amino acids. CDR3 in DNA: TGTGCCAGCAGCCAAGTCAGTGAGCAGTACTTC. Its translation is CASSQVSEQYF.

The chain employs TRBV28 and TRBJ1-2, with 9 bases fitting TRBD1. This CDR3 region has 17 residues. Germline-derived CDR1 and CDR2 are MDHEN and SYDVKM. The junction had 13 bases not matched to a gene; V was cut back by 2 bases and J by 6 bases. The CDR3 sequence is CASSLVGQGPQIDGYTF. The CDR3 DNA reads TGTGCCAGCAGTTTAGTGGGACAGGGACCCCAAATCGATGGCTACACCTTC.

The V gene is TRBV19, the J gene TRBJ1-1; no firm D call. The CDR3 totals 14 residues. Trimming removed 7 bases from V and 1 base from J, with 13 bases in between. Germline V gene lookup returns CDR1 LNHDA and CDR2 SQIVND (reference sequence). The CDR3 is CASTPGSPNTEAFF. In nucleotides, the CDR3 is TGTGCCAGTACGCCGGGGTCCCCGAACACTGAAGCTTTCTTT.

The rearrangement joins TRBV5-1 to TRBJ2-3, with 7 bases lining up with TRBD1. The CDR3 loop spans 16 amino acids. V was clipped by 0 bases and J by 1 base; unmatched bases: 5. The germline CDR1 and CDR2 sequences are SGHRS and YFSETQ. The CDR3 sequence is CASSLAKGQGTDTQYF. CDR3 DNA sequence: TGCGCCAGCAGCTTGGCCAAAGGACAGGGCACAGATACGCAGTATTTT.

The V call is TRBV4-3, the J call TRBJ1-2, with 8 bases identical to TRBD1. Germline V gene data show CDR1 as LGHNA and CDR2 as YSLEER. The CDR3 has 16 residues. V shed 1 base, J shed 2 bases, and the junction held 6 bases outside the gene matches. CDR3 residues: CASSQGGQGVNYGYTF. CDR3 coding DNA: TGCGCCAGCAGCCAAGGAGGACAGGGCGTAAACTATGGCTACACCTTC.

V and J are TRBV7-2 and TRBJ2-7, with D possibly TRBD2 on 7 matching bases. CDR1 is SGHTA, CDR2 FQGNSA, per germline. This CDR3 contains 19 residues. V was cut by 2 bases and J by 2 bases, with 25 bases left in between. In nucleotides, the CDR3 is TGTGCCAGCAGCTTAAGTGCGGGGGCCAATCAATACAAAGCCTACGAGCAGTACTTC. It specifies CASSLSAGANQYKAYEQYF.

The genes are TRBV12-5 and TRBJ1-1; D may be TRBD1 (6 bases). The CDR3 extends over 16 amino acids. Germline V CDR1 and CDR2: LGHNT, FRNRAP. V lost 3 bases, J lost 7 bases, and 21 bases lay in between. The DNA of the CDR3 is TGTGCTAGTGGTTTTGGAACCACCGGGACACCCAATGAAGCTTTCTTT. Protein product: CASGFGTTGTPNEAFF. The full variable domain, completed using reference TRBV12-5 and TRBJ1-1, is DARVTQTPRHKVTEMGQEVTMRCQPILGHNTVFWYRQTMMQGLELLAYFRNRAPLDDSGMPKDRFSAEMPDATLATLKIQPSEPRDSAVYFCASGFGTTGTPNEAFFGQGTRLTVV.

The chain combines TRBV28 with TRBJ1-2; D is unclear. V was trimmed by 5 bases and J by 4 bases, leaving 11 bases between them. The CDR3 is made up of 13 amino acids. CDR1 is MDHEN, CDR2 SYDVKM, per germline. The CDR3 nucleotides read TGTGCCAGCAGTCCCCAGGCCCTCTATGGCTACACCTTC. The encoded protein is CASSPQALYGYTF.

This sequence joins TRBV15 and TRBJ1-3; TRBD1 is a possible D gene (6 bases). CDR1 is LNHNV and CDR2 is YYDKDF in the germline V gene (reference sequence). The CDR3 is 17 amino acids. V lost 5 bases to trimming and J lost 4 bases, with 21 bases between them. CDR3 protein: CATSRIHRGGGGNTIYF. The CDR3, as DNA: TGTGCCACCAGCCGGATTCACCGAGGGGGGGGAGGAAACACCATATATTTT.

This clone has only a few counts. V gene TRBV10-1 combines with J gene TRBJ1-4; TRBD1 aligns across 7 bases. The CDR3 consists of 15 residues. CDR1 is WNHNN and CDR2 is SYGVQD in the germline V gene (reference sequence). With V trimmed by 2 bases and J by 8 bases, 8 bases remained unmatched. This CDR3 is CASSESGTASEKLFF. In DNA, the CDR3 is TGCGCCAGCAGTGAGAGTGGGACAGCTTCCGAAAAACTGTTTTTT.